This T cell receptor (beta chain) was profiled in a study of Graves' ophthalmopathy and Graves' hyperthyroidism. Overall study: Peripheral blood (taken before any treatment) was collected at initial diagnosis.

The V and J ends lost 1 base and 2 bases respectively, with 12 bases between them. This CDR3 region has 16 residues. In germline, CDR1 is LNHNV, CDR2 YYDKDF (reference sequence). In this sample, this clonotype turned up many times. From RNA, the CDR3 regions of TCR beta chains were amplified and sequenced. RT-PCR was first run with HTBI primers, then multiplex PCR in a second round. TCRdb re-derived calls from the multiplex PCR reads in MiXCR, one entry per CDR3 protein. In the table there are 170,000 or so distinct CDR3 sequences, approximately 40% of which are singletons. Each donor who had ophthalmopathy showed moderate-to-severe activity, a CAS of ≥3, a NOSPECS of ≥4, and a duration under 3 months. The study excluded patients with other autoimmune diseases, uncontrolled infections, pregnancy or lactation. PBMCs were obtained from about 9.4 ml of fresh peripheral blood.

The TCR sequence derives from a woman aged 40 to 55 with Graves' ophthalmopathy. Sequenced sample: peripheral blood. The gene calls are TRBV15 and TRBJ1-5; maybe TRBD1 (5 bases). CDR3 DNA sequence: TGTGCCACCAGCAGAGCGGCAGGGTTGGGCAATCAGCCCCAGCATTTT. It translates to CATSRAAGLGNQPQHF.